The T cell receptor (beta chain) under discussion was sequenced for a study of blood T cell dynamics during melanoma immunotherapy. On the study more broadly: Standard first-line treatment here was pembrolizumab or nivolumab plus ipilimumab in metastatic melanoma. Study results and caveats: Clones driving repertoire changes may be melanoma-specific or general immune activation. PBMC repertoires of eventual disease-control patients split at W3 into clonality or diversity gains.

With V trimmed by 4 bases and J by 5 bases, 4 bases remained unmatched. Germline CDR1 reads SGHDT; CDR2 reads YYEEEE. This CDR3 has 14 amino acids. Remarks on this clone: Its antigen is not identified.

Only in-frame clones appear in the TCRdb table, and some are missing; sequencing was by immunoSEQ multiplex PCR. The sample carries around 12,000 clones, roughly 80% recorded once. Time point reported: pre-treatment baseline. No patient had earlier systemic cancer treatment, concurrent immunosuppressants, or another active cancer. The specimen was blood, collected from a patient treated with checkpoint blockade. The sequence came from a human donor with melanoma. The rearrangement joins TRBV5-6 to TRBJ1-5, with 9 bases that match TRBD1. CDR3 nucleotides: TGTGCCAGCAGCCGGACAGGGGTATATCAGCCCCAGCATTTT. Residues: CASSRTGVYQPQHF.